The next 30 T cell receptor beta chains were all read from a single sample in a study of cytomegalovirus exposure and HLA in healthy donors listed by TCRdb under 2017. Library generation was performed with the immunoSEQ multiplex PCR assay. For the multiplex PCR, a mixture combining 60 forward primers for TCR Vbeta segments and 13 reverse primers for TCR Jbeta segments was used. Sourced from immuneACCESS, this table was stored by TCRdb with only in-frame sequences that have V and J called. A share of the clones is absent; for the studies checked, an unresolved V gene accounts for under half, and the remainder has no known explanation. Present in this sample are 130,000 to 150,000 clones, approximately 80% of which were seen just once. In total, the top ten clones hold around 1.3% of the sample. The sample comprised PBMCs. The receptors derive from a male donor in good health and CMV-seropositive.

The genes are TRBV28 and TRBJ1-5, with 8 bases fitting TRBD1. Germline loops: CDR1 MDHEN, CDR2 SYDVKM. This CDR3 has 15 residues. Trimming took 3 bases from V and 5 from J; bases not matched to a gene: 6. Here the CDR3 DNA reads TGTGCCAGCAGTTTGGCAGGGGGCGCGTATCAGCCCCAGCATTTT. It translates to CASSLAGGAYQPQHF.

This clone turned up a few times. This chain links TRBV9 with TRBJ2-5; perhaps TRBD1 as D (6 bases). Deletions cut 0 bases from V and 3 bases from J, with 9 bases between. CDR3 length: 14 residues. Germline CDR1 and CDR2: SGDLS and YYNGEE. CDR3 sequence reads: CASSVVGGEETQYF. DNA of the CDR3: TGTGCCAGCAGCGTAGTTGGGGGCGAAGAGACCCAGTACTTC.

The chain is built from TRBV5-1 and TRBJ1-4; 7 bases align to TRBD1. Germline CDR1 SGHRS, CDR2 YFSETQ. V shed 4 bases and J 5 bases; nucleotides not matched to a gene: 8. The CDR3 covers 15 residues. CDR3 region: CASSPRTGANEKLFF. The CDR3 DNA reads as TGCGCCAGCAGCCCCCGGACAGGCGCCAATGAAAAACTGTTTTTT.

J is TRBJ2-1 and V is TRBV7-9; TRBD2 might be the D (5 bases). The CDR3 has 17 residues. Looked up from germline, CDR1 is SEHNR and CDR2 is FQNEAQ (reference sequence). Trimming took off 5 bases at V and 0 bases at J, with 17 bases between the two ends. The CDR3 sequence is CASSLPEGLRSYNEQFF. The CDR3, as DNA: TGTGCCAGCAGCCTACCAGAGGGATTACGCTCCTACAATGAGCAGTTCTTC.

V is TRBV7-3 and J is TRBJ2-3; weak D call: TRBD1 (5 bases). The V gene's germline CDR1 is SGHTA and CDR2 FQGTGA. The CDR3 totals 15 residues. V was cut by 2 bases and J by 2 bases, with 11 bases left in between. The CDR3 DNA reads TGTGCCAGCAGCTTACAGGGCTTTTTCACAGATACGCAGTATTTT. This encodes CASSLQGFFTDTQYF.

The J gene is TRBJ2-5, the V gene TRBV5-1; a weak D match, TRBD2 (6 bases). The DNA end lines up better with TRBJ2-7; the J call may be wrong. CDR3 length: 16 residues. CDR1 is SGHRS, CDR2 YFSETQ, per germline. The CDR3, as DNA: TGCGCCAGCAGCGCAGGTTCCAGTAGCGGTTCCTACGAGCAGTACTTC. It codes for CASSAGSSSGSYEQYF.

This chain links TRBV7-2 with TRBJ1-1, with 7 nucleotides matching TRBD1. J lost 11 bases, V lost 0 bases, and 6 bases had no gene match. Germline V lookup: CDR1 SGHTA, CDR2 FQGNSA. The CDR3 loop spans 13 amino acids. As DNA, the CDR3 is TGTGCCAGCAGCTTAGCTGGCAGGGGGACGGCTTTCTTT. Translation gives CASSLAGRGTAFF.

This clone has a handful of counts. The chain couples TRBV6-1 to TRBJ1-1; no reliable D call. Germline V gene lookup returns CDR1 MNHNS and CDR2 SASEGT. The CDR3 totals 15 residues. V lost 8 bases, J lost 1 base, and 17 bases lay in between. Here the CDR3 DNA reads TGTGCCAGCCAAAGCGGCGGGGAGGGGAACACTGAAGCTTTCTTT. Its protein product is CASQSGGEGNTEAFF.

The chain has TRBV19 and TRBJ2-2; TRBD2 aligns across 7 bases. Trimming cost V 1 base and J 5 bases; bases outside gene matches: 13. CDR3 length: 18 amino acids. The germline gives CDR1 LNHDA, CDR2 SQIVND (reference sequence). The CDR3 DNA sequence: TGTGCCAGTAGTATAGGGGGCAGAGGACTAGGAGGAACCGGGGAGCTGTTTTTT. Protein sequence: CASSIGGRGLGGTGELFF. Full variable domain (rest looked up from reference TRBV19 and TRBJ2-2): DGGITQSPKYLFRKEGQNVTLSCEQNLNHDAMYWYRQDPGQGLRLIYYSQIVNDFQKGDIAEGYSVSREKKESFPLTVTSAQKNPTAFYLCASSIGGRGLGGTGELFFGEGSRLTVL.

This clone was seen a few times. V usage is TRBV5-1 and J usage is TRBJ2-1, with 7 bases fitting TRBD1. Trimming at V came to 5 bases and at J to 3 bases, leaving 8 bases not matched to a gene. From germline, CDR1 is SGHRS and CDR2 YFSETQ. The CDR3 runs 15 residues. The CDR3 DNA is TGCGCCAGCAGAGTCGGGACAGAAGACTACAATGAGCAGTTCTTC. It is translated as CASRVGTEDYNEQFF.

Remarks on this clone: Sequence at one end of the junction differs from germline and may be a read error. The chain employs TRBV7-7 and TRBJ2-1; 7 bases map to TRBD2. The germline CDR1 and CDR2 sequences are SSHAT and FNYEAQ (reference sequence). The CDR3 extends over 14 amino acids. This CDR3 is CASSLGGRGDEQFF. In DNA form, the CDR3 reads TGTGCTAGCAGCTTAGGCGGGAGAGGTGATGAGCAGTTCTTC.

V is TRBV6-4 and J is TRBJ1-1; 8 nucleotides agree with TRBD1. This CDR3 region has 15 residues. Germline-derived CDR1 and CDR2 are MRHNA and SNTAGT. V shed 5 bases and J 4 bases; nucleotides not matched to a gene: 9. CDR3 in DNA: TGTGCCAGCAGTCCGGACAGGGAGGGTAGCACTGAAGCTTTCTTT. Amino acids: CASSPDREGSTEAFF.

CDR3 region: CASSIRGDRAATNEKLFF. The CDR3 DNA is TGTGCCAGCAGCATTAGGGGGGACAGGGCGGCTACTAATGAAAAACTGTTTTTT. V is TRBV9 and J is TRBJ1-4; 9 bases line up with TRBD1. Trimming at V came to 4 bases and at J to 2 bases, leaving 12 bases not matched to a gene. Germline V gene data show CDR1 as SGDLS and CDR2 as YYNGEE. CDR3 length: 18 residues.

The V call is TRBV7-9, the J call TRBJ2-1, with TRBD2 matching 8 bases. The CDR3 spans 15 residues. CDR1 and CDR2 from the germline V gene are SEHNR and FQNEAQ (reference sequence). The ends lost 5 bases at V and 4 bases at J; junction bases unmatched: 7. The DNA for the CDR3 is TGTGCCAGCAGCCCCAGCGGGAGCAGGTACAATGAGCAGTTCTTC. Translating it yields CASSPSGSRYNEQFF. Using reference TRBV7-9 and TRBJ2-1 for the parts outside the CDR3, the full variable domain is DTGVSQNPRHKITKRGQNVTFRCDPISEHNRLYWYRQTLGQGPEFLTYFQNEAQLEKSRLLSDRFSAERPKGSFSTLEIQRTEQGDSAMYLCASSPSGSRYNEQFFGPGTRLTVL.

The chain combines TRBV28 with TRBJ2-5, with 10 positions matching TRBD2. The germline V gene has CDR1 MDHEN and CDR2 SYDVKM. The CDR3 consists of 16 residues. Trimming cost V 7 bases and J 1 base; bases outside gene matches: 9. The CDR3: CASNLGLALSQETQYF. CDR3 bases: TGTGCCAGCAATTTGGGACTAGCGTTGTCCCAAGAGACCCAGTACTTC.

This clone has more than one count but fewer than ten. The chain has TRBV28 and TRBJ2-5; D is possibly TRBD2 (6 bases). Germline lookup yields CDR1 MDHEN and CDR2 SYDVKM. Trimming took off 5 bases at V and 7 bases at J, with 17 bases between the two ends. The CDR3 has 14 residues. The CDR3 spells CASSPGGEGTTQYF. CDR3 DNA: TGTGCCAGCAGTCCAGGCGGGGAAGGGACGACCCAGTACTTC.

The V call is TRBV5-1, the J call TRBJ2-1; no clear D. This CDR3 is 14 amino acids long. V shed 4 bases and J shed 3 bases, with 11 bases lying between them. CDR1 is SGHRS and CDR2 is YFSETQ in the germline V gene. In nucleotides, the CDR3 is TGCGCCAGCAGCCTGGTAGCATACTACAATGAGCAGTTCTTC. Its translation is CASSLVAYYNEQFF.

This rearrangement joins TRBV6-5 to TRBJ2-1, with TRBD2 matching 10 bases. V was clipped by 6 bases and J by 7 bases; unmatched bases: 9. This CDR3 region has 15 residues. Germline V gene data show CDR1 as MNHEY and CDR2 as SVGAGI. CDR3 bases: TGTGCCAGCAGCCCGCCAGCGGGGGGGTATAATGAGCAGTTCTTC. Amino acids: CASSPPAGGYNEQFF.

The V call is TRBV9, the J call TRBJ2-3, with 10 bases identical to TRBD2. Germline loops: CDR1 SGDLS, CDR2 YYNGEE. V dropped 7 bases and J dropped 3; count of bases not matched to a gene: 5. The CDR3 has 14 amino acids. CDR3 bases: TGTGCCAGCGGATGGACTAGCGGTACAGATACGCAGTATTTT. Translation gives CASGWTSGTDTQYF.

This clone has just one count. V and J are TRBV4-3 and TRBJ2-7; the match to TRBD1 covers 10 bases. V dropped 0 bases and J dropped 3; count of bases not matched to a gene: 2. This CDR3 spans 15 amino acids. CDR1 is LGHNA and CDR2 is YSLEER in the germline V gene. The CDR3, as DNA: TGCGCCAGCAGCCAAGAGTGGACAGGGGGCTACGAGCAGTACTTC. Protein product: CASSQEWTGGYEQYF.

The table lists this clone with a few counts. This sequence joins TRBV10-3 and TRBJ2-7; 11 bases fit TRBD2. Losses at the gene ends were 6 bases for V and 6 bases for J; bases not matched to a gene: 7. The CDR3 length is 14 residues. Germline CDR1 is ENHRY and CDR2 is SYGVKD. CDR3 DNA: TGTGCCATCAGATCCGGGACTAGCGGTTTCGAGCAGTACTTC. It translates to CAIRSGTSGFEQYF.

The chain employs TRBV28 and TRBJ2-7; the D is unclear. CDR1 is MDHEN and CDR2 is SYDVKM in the germline V gene. The CDR3 loop spans 13 amino acids. Trimming left V 4 bases short and J 2 bases short, with 9 bases between. CDR3 amino acids: CASSSATPYEQYF. The CDR3 bases are TGTGCCAGCAGTTCCGCTACTCCCTACGAGCAGTACTTC.

This clone was counted between two and nine times. V usage is TRBV6-1 and J usage is TRBJ1-4; D call uncertain. Trimming took off 2 bases at V and 7 bases at J, with 11 bases between the two ends. Germline V gene sequence: CDR1 MNHNS, CDR2 SASEGT. CDR3 length: 14 residues. The CDR3 nucleotides are TGTGCCAGCAGTGAAAACTGGGAGGGTGAAAAACTGTTTTTT. This encodes CASSENWEGEKLFF.

The rearrangement joins TRBV6-6 to TRBJ1-5; 7 positions agree with TRBD1. Germline V CDR1 and CDR2: MNHNY, SVGAGI (reference sequence). This CDR3 contains 14 residues. The V gene end was trimmed by 10 bases and the J gene end by 4 bases; junction bases not matched to a gene: 10. The CDR3 DNA reads TGTGCCACCGATACGACAGGGCGGAATCAGCCCCAGCATTTT. It translates to CATDTTGRNQPQHF.

The chain has TRBV5-1 and TRBJ2-7, with a weak D call TRBD2 (5 bases). V dropped 4 bases and J dropped 4 bases, with 12 bases sitting between them. This CDR3 contains 13 residues. Germline lookup yields CDR1 SGHRS and CDR2 YFSETQ. The CDR3: CASSTGRGYEQYF. The CDR3 region has the DNA TGCGCCAGCAGCACTGGACGGGGATACGAGCAGTACTTC.

This chain uses TRBV13 with TRBJ2-1, with 8 bases aligning to TRBD2. V was pared by 5 bases and J by 2 bases, with 5 bases of the junction left unmatched. The germline V gene has CDR1 PRHDT and CDR2 FYEKMQ (reference sequence). The CDR3 is 15 amino acids. The CDR3 protein is CASSHSGATYNEQFF. Written as DNA, the CDR3 is TGTGCCAGCAGCCATAGCGGGGCTACCTACAATGAGCAGTTCTTC. Together with reference TRBV13 and TRBJ2-1, the CDR3 gives the full variable domain: AAGVIQSPRHLIKEKRETATLKCYPIPRHDTVYWYQQGPGQDPQFLISFYEKMQSDKGSIPDRFSAQQFSDYHSELNMSSLELGDSALYFCASSHSGATYNEQFFGPGTRLTVL.

The rearrangement uses TRBV11-3 and TRBJ2-2; the D is unclear. Germline-derived CDR1 and CDR2 are SGHNT and YENEEA. Trimming removed 6 bases from V and 1 base from J, with 6 bases in between. CDR3 length equals 13 residues. CDR3 in amino acids: CASRAQNTGELFF. CDR3 nucleotide sequence: TGTGCCAGCAGGGCCCAGAACACCGGGGAGCTGTTTTTT.

The chain links TRBV9 to TRBJ1-4, with D maybe TRBD1 (5 bases). V was trimmed by 1 base and J by 3 bases, leaving 10 bases between them. The CDR3 sequence is 15 residues long. Germline loops: CDR1 SGDLS, CDR2 YYNGEE. The CDR3 is CASSVWGRANEKLFF. The CDR3 bases are TGTGCCAGCAGCGTATGGGGCAGAGCTAATGAAAAACTGTTTTTT.

The rearrangement uses TRBV5-1 and TRBJ2-1; TRBD2 matches 9 bases. The CDR3 is made up of 13 amino acids. The germline gives CDR1 SGHRS, CDR2 YFSETQ. With V trimmed by 0 bases and J by 8 bases, 0 bases remained unmatched. CDR3 protein: CASSLGTSDEQFF. CDR3 sequence (DNA): TGCGCCAGCAGCTTGGGGACTAGCGATGAGCAGTTCTTC.

V gene TRBV20-1 combines with J gene TRBJ2-2; D might be TRBD1 (6 bases). The CDR3 has 11 residues. Per the germline V gene, CDR1 is DFQATT and CDR2 is SNEGSKA (reference sequence). Trimming removed 7 bases from V and 7 bases from J, with 10 bases in between. The CDR3 here is CSVGAGGELFF. CDR3 nucleotide sequence: TGCAGTGTGGGGGCGGGCGGGGAGCTGTTTTTT.